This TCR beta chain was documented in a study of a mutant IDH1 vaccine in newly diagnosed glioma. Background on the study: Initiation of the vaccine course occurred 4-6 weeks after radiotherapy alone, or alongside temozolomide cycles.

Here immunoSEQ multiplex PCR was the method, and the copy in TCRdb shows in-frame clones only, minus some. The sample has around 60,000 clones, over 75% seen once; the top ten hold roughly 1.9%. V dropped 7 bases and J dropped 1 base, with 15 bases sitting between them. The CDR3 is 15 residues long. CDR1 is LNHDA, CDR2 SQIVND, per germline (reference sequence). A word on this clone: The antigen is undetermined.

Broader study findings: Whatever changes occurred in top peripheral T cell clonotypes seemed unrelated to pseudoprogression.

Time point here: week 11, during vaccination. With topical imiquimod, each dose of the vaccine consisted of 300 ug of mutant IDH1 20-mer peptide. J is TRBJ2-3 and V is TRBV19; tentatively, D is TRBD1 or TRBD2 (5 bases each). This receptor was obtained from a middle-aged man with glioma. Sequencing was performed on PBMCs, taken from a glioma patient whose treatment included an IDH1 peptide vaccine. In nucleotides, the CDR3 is TGTGCCAGTAACCCCGGGACCCCTGGCACAGATACGCAGTATTTT. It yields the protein CASNPGTPGTDTQYF.